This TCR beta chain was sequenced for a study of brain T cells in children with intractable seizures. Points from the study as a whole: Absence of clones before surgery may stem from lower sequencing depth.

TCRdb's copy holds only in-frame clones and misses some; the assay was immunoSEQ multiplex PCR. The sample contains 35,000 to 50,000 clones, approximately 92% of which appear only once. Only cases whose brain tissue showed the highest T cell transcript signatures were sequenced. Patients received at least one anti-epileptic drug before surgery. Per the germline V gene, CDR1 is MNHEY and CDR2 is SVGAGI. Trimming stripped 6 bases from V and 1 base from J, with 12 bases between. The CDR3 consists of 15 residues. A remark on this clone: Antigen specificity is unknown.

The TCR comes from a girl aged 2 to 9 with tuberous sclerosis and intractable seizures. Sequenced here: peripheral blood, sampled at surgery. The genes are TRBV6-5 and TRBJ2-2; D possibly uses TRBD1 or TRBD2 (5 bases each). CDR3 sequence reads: CASRGLRGNTGELFF. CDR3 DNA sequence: TGTGCCAGCAGGGGGCTCCGGGGGAACACCGGGGAGCTGTTTTTT.